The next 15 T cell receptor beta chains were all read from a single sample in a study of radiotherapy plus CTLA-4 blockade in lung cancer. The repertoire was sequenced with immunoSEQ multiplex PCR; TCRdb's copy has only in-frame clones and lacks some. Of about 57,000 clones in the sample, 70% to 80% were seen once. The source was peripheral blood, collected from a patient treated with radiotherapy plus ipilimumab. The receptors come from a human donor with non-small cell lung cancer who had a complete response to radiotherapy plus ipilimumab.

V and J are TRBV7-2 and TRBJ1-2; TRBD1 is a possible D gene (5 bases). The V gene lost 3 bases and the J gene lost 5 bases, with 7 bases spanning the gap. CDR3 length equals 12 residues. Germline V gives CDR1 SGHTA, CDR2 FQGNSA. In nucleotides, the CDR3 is TGTGCCAGCAGCTTCGACAGATATGGCTACACCTTC. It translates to CASSFDRYGYTF.

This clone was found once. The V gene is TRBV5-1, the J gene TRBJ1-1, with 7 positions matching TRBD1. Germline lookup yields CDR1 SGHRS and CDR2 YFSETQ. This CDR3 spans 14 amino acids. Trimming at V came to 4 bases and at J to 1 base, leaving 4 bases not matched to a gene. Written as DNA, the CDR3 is TGCGCCAGCAGCACGGGACAGACGAACACTGAAGCTTTCTTT. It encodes CASSTGQTNTEAFF.

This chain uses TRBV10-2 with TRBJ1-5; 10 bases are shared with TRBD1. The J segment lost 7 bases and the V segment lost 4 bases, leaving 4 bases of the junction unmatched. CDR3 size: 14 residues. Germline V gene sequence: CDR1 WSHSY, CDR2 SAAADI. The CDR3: CASSATGGGQPQHF. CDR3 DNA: TGCGCCAGCAGTGCGACAGGGGGCGGCCAGCCCCAGCATTTT.

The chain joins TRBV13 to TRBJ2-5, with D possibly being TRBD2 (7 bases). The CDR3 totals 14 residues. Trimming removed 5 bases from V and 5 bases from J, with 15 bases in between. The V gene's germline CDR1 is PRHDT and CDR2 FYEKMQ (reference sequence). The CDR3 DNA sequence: TGTGCCAGCAGCCTACAGGGAGGGTGGGAGACCCAGTACTTC. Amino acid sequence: CASSLQGGWETQYF.

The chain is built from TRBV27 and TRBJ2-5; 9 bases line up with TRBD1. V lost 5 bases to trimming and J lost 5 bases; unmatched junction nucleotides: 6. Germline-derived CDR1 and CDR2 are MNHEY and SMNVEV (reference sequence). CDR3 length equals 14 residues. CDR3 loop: CASSRQGGVETQYF. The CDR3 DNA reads TGTGCCAGCAGTAGACAGGGGGGCGTGGAGACCCAGTACTTC.

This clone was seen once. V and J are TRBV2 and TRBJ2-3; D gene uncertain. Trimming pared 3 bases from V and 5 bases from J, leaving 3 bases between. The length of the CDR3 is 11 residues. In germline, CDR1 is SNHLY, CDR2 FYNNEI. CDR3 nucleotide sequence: TGTGCCAGCAGTGACCTAGATACGCAGTATTTT. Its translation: CASSDLDTQYF.

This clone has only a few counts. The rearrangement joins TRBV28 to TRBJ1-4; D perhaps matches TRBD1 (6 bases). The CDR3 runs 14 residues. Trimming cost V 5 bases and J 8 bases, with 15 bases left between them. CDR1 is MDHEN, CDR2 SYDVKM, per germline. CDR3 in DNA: TGTGCCAGCAGTGGACAGTCCCTTCGGGAAAAACTGTTTTTT. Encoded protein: CASSGQSLREKLFF.

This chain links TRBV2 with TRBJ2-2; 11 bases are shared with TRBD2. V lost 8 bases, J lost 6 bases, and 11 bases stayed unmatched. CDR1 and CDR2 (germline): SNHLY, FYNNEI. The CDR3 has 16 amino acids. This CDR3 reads CASSRKTSGTPGELFF. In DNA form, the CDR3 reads TGTGCCAGCTCAAGAAAGACTAGCGGGACCCCCGGGGAGCTGTTTTTT.

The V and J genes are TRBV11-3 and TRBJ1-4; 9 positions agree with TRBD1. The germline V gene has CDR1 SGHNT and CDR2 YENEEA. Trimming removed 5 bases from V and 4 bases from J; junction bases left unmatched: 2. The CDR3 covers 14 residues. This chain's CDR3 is CASSPGQGNEKLFF. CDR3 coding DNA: TGTGCCAGCAGCCCGGGACAGGGTAATGAAAAACTGTTTTTT.

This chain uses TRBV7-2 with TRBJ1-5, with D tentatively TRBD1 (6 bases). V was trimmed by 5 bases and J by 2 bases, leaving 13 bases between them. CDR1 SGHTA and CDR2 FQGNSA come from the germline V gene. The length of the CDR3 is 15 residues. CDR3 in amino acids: CASSAGATGNQPQHF. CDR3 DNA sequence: TGTGCCAGCAGCGCAGGGGCCACGGGCAATCAGCCCCAGCATTTT.

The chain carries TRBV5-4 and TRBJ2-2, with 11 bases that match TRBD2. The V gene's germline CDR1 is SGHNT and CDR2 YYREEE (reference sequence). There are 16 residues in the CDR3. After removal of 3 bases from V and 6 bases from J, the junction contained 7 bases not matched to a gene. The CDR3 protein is CASSSLAGGFSGELFF. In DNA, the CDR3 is TGTGCCAGCAGCTCTTTAGCGGGGGGGTTCTCCGGGGAGCTGTTTTTT.

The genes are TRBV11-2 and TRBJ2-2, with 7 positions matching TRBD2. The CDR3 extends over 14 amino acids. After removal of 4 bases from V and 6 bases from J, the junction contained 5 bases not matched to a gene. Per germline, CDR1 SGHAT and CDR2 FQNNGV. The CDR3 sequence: CASSSPRGAGELFF. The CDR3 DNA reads TGTGCCAGCAGCTCCCCTCGGGGGGCCGGGGAGCTGTTTTTT.

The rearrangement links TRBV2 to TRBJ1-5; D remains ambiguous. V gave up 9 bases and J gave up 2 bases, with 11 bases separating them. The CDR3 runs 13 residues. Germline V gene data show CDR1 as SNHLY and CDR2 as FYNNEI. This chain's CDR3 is CASNEMGNQPQHF. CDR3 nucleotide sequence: TGTGCCAGTAACGAGATGGGCAATCAGCCCCAGCATTTT.

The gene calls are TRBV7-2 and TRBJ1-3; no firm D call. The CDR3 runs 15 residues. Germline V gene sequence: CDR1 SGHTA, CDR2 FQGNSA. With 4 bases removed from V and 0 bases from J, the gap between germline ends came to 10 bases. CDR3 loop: CASSSDTSSGNTIYF. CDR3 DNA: TGTGCCAGCAGCTCAGATACTAGCTCTGGAAACACCATATATTTT.

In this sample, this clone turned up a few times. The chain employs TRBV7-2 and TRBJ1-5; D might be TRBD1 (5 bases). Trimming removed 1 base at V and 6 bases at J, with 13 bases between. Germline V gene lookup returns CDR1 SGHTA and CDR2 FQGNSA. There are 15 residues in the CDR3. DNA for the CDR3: TGTGCCAGCAGCTTAGAGGTAGGGGCTATTCAGCCCCAGCATTTT. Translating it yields CASSLEVGAIQPQHF.